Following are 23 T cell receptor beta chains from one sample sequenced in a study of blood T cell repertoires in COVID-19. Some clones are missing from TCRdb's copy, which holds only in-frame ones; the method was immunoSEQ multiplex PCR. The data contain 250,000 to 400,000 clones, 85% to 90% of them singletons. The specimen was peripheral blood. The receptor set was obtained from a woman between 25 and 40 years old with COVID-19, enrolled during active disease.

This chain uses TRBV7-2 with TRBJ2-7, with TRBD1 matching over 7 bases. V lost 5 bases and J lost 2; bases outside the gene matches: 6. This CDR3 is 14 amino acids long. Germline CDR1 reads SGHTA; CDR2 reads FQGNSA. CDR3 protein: CASSPQTGPYEQYF. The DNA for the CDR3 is TGTGCCAGCAGCCCCCAGACAGGGCCCTACGAGCAGTACTTC.

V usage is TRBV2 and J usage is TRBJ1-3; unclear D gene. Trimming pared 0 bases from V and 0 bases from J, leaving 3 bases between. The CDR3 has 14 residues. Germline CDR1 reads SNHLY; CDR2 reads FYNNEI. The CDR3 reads CASSEAYSGNTIYF. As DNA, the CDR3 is TGTGCCAGCAGTGAAGCTTACTCTGGAAACACCATATATTTT.

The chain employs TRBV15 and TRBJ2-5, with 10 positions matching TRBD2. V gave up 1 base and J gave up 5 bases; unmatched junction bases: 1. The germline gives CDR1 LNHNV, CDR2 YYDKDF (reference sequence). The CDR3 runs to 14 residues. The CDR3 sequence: CATSRGLAGETQYF. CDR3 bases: TGTGCCACCAGCAGAGGACTAGCGGGTGAGACCCAGTACTTC.

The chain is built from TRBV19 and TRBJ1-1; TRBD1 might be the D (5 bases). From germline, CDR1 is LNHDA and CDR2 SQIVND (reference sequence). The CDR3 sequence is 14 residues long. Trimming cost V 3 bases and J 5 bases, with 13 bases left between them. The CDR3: CASSITGGGTEAFF. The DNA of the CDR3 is TGTGCCAGTAGTATCACCGGGGGAGGAACTGAAGCTTTCTTT.

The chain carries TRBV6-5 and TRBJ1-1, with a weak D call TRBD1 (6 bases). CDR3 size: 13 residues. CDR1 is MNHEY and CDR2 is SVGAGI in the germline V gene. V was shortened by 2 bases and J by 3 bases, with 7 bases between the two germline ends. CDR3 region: CASSYKGDTEAFF. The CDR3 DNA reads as TGTGCCAGCAGTTACAAGGGGGACACTGAAGCTTTCTTT.

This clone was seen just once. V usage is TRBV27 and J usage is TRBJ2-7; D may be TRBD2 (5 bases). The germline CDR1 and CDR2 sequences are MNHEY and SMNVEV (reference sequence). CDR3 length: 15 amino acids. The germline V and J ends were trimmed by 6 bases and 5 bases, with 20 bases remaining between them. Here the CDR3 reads CASRDLIGVLDEQYF. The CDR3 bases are TGTGCCAGCAGAGACCTGATCGGGGTTTTAGACGAGCAGTACTTC.

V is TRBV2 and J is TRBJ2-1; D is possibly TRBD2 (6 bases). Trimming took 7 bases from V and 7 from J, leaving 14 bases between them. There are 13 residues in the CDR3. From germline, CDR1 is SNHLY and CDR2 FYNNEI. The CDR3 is CASTGGSWNEQFF. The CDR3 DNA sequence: TGTGCCAGCACCGGGGGTAGCTGGAATGAGCAGTTCTTC.

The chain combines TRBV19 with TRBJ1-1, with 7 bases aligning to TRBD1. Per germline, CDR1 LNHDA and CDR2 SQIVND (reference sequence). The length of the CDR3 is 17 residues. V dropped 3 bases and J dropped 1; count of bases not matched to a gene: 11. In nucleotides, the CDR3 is TGTGCCAGTAGTATGCGTTTAACAGGGGCCGGGAACACTGAAGCTTTCTTT. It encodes CASSMRLTGAGNTEAFF.

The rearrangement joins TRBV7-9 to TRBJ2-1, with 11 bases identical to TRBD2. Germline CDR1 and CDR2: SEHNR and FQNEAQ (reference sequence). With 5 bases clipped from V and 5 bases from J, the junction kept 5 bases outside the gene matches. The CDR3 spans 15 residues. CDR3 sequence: CASSAGTSGDNEQFF. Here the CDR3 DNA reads TGTGCCAGCAGCGCCGGGACTAGCGGTGACAATGAGCAGTTCTTC.

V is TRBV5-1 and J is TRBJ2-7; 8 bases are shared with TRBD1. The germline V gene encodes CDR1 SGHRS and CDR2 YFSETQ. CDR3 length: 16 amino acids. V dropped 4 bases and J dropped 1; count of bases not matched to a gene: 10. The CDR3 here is CASSDGTGRLSYEQYF. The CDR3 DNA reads TGCGCCAGCAGCGACGGGACAGGAAGACTTTCCTACGAGCAGTACTTC.

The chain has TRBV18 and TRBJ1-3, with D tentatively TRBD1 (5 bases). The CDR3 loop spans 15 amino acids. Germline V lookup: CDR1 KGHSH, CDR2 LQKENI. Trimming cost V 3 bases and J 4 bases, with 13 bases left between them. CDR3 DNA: TGTGCCAGCTCACCGGGGGGTTCTTCGGGAAACACCATATATTTT. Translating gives CASSPGGSSGNTIYF.

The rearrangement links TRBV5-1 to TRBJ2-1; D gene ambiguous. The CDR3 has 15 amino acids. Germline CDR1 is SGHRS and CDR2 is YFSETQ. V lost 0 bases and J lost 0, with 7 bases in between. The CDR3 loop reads CASSLEASSYNEQFF. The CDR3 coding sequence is TGCGCCAGCAGCTTGGAGGCTAGCTCCTACAATGAGCAGTTCTTC.

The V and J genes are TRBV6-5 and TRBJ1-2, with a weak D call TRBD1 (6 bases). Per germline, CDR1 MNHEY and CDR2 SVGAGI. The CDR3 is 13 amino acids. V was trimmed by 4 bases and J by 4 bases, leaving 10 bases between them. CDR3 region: CASSSGTTYGYTF. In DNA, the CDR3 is TGTGCCAGCAGTTCCGGGACAACCTATGGCTACACCTTC.

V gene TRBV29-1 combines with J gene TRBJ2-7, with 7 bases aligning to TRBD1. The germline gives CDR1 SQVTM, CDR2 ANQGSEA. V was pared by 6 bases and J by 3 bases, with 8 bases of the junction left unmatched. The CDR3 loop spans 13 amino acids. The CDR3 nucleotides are TGCAGCGTGGAGGACAGGAACCACTACGAGCAGTACTTC. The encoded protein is CSVEDRNHYEQYF.

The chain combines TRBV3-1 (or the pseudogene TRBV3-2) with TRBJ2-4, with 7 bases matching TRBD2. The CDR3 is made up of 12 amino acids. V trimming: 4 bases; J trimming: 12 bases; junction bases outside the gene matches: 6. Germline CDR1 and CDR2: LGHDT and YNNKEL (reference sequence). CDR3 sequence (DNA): TGTGCCAGCAGCCCACGGGGACTACCTCAGTACTTC. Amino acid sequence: CASSPRGLPQYF.

CDR3 region: CASSLGASRDQPQHF. The CDR3 DNA follows: TGCGCCAGCAGCTTGGGGGCCAGTCGAGATCAGCCCCAGCATTTT. The chain uses TRBV5-1 and TRBJ1-5; D remains ambiguous. The V end was cut by 0 bases, the J end by 5 bases, with 12 bases between. The CDR3 has 15 residues. CDR1 and CDR2 (germline): SGHRS, YFSETQ.

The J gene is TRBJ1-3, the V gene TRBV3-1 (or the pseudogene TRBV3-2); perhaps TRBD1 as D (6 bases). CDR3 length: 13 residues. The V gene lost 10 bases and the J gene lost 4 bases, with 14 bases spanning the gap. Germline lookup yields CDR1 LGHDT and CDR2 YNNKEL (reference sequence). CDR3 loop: CATRTGSGNTIYF. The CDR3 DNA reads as TGTGCCACGCGAACAGGGTCCGGAAACACCATATATTTT.

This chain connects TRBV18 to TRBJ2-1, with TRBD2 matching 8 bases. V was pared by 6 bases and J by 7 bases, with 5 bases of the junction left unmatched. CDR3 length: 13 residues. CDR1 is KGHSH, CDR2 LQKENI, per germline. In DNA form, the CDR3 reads TGTGCCAGCTCGCTCGGGAGGGGAAATGAGCAGTTCTTC. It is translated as CASSLGRGNEQFF. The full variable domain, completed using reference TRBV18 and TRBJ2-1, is NAGVMQNPRHLVRRRGQEARLRCSPMKGHSHVYWYRQLPEEGLKFMVYLQKENIIDESGMPKERFSAEFPKEGPSILRIQQVVRGDSAAYFCASSLGRGNEQFFGPGTRLTVL.

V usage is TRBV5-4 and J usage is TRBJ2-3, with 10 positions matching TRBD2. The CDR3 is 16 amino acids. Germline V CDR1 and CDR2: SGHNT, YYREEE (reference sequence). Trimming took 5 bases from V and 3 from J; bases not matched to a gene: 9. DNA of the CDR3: TGTGCCAGCAGTTCCAGCGGGAGGGCCAGGACAGATACGCAGTATTTT. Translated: CASSSSGRARTDTQYF.

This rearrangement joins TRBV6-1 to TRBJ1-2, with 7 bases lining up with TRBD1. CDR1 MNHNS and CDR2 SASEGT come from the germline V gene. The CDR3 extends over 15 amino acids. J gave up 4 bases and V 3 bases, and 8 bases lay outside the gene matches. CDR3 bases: TGTGCCAGCAGTGACCGACAGGGCTTCACCTATGGCTACACCTTC. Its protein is CASSDRQGFTYGYTF.

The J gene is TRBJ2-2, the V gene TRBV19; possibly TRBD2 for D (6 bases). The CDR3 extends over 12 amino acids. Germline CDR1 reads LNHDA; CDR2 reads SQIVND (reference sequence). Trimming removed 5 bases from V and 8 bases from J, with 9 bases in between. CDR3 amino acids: CASSRERGELFF. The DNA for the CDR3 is TGTGCCAGTAGTCGGGAGCGGGGGGAGCTGTTTTTT.

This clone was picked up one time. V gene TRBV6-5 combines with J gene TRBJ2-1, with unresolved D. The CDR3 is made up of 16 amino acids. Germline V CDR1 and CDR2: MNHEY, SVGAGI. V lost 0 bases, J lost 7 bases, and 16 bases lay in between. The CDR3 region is CASSYSTPGLPNEQFF. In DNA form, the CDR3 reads TGTGCCAGCAGTTACTCGACTCCCGGTTTGCCGAATGAGCAGTTCTTC.

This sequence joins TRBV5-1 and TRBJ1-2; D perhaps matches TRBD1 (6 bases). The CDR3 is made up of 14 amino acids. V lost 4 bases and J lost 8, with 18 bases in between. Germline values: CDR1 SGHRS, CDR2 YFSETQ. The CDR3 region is CASSPLDSRGGYTF. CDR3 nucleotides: TGCGCCAGCAGCCCCTTGGACAGTCGGGGCGGCTACACCTTC.